This is a list of T cell receptor beta chains from one sample in a study of vaccination and CD4 T cells after COVID-19. From the PCR reads, TCRdb called clonotypes with MiXCR, one entry per CDR3 protein. The sample consists of about 18,000 distinct CDR3 sequences, 70% to 75% of them appearing once. Antigens for these TCRs are unknown. The sequenced sample was CD4+ T cells from blood, cultured in vitro. All receptors derive from a human donor who had recovered from COVID-19. CDR3s include the opening cysteine and the closing phenylalanine or tryptophan. Each record gives: clone size, D gene, V gene, J gene, CDR3 DNA, CDR3 protein. A D gene is named only where the DNA matches it firmly. Expanded clones are given a class, and other clones once, few, many or no size at all.

NA	NA	TRBV20-1	TRBJ2-1	TGCAGTGCTAGGGACGCGGGGAAAAAATATGAGCAGTTCTTC	CSARDAGKKYEQFF
NA	NA	TRBV7-2	TRBJ2-2	TGTGCCAGCAGCTCATCCGGTTCTAGCGGGGAGCTGTTTTTT	CASSSSGSSGELFF
few	TRBD2	TRBV7-9	TRBJ2-1	TGTGCCAGCAGCCTTCGCCGGTTGACTAGCGGACCCAGCTCCTACAATGAGCAGTTCTTC	CASSLRRLTSGPSSYNEQFF
NA	NA	TRBV10-3	TRBJ1-1	TGTGCCATCAGTGAGTCAGCGGGGGGGCAAAAGAACACTGAAGCTTTCTTT	CAISESAGGQKNTEAFF
NA	TRBD1	TRBV20-1	TRBJ1-6	TGCAGTGCTAGGGAGCGGACAGGGGATAATTCACCCCTCCACTTT	CSARERTGDNSPLHF
NA	TRBD2	TRBV14	TRBJ2-2	TGTGCCAGCAGCCAAGCAAGGTGGATAGCGGGGGCGACCGGGGAGCTGTTTTTT	CASSQARWIAGATGELFF
few	NA	TRBV6-1	TRBJ2-5	TGTGCCAGCAGCCGACAGGGAGGGTATAGTGACCAGTACTTC	CASSRQGGYSDQYF
NA	TRBD1	TRBV7-2	TRBJ1-2	TGTGCCAGCACCCCGACAGGGGGCGGCTACACCTTC	CASTPTGGGYTF
NA	NA	TRBV6-1	TRBJ2-7	TGTGCCAGCAGCCTCCCCCGACGGAGTACAGAGCAGTACTTC	CASSLPRRSTEQYF
NA	TRBD2	TRBV2	TRBJ2-1	TGTGCCAGCAGAGAGGGACTAGCGGGGGGAGTCAATGAGCAGTTCTTC	CASREGLAGGVNEQFF
NA	NA	TRBV6-5	TRBJ1-1	TGTGCCAGCAGTTCAAGAGGGGGAAGGAACACTGAAGCTTTCTTT	CASSSRGGRNTEAFF
NA	NA	TRBV30	TRBJ1-2	TGTGCCTGGAGTGGGGCTAACTATGGCTACACCTTC	CAWSGANYGYTF
NA	NA	TRBV30	TRBJ2-5	TGTGCCTGGAGTGTCTTTAGGGGTGGCGAGACCCAGTACTTC	CAWSVFRGGETQYF
few	NA	TRBV19	TRBJ1-5	TGTGCCACCCGTGAGTCGGGACACAACAATCAGCCCCAGCATTTT	CATRESGHNNQPQHF
NA	NA	TRBV12-3/TRBV12-4	TRBJ1-6	TGTGCCAGCAGTTCAAGGACGGGTTCACCCCTCCACTTT	CASSSRTGSPLHF
NA	TRBD1	TRBV7-2	TRBJ2-7	TGTGCCAGCAGTAGAATAGGGGACAGGTCCTACGAGCAGTACTTC	CASSRIGDRSYEQYF
NA	NA	TRBV7-9	TRBJ1-4	TGTGCCAGCAGCCTACAGGGCACTCTGGATGAAAAACTGTTTTTT	CASSLQGTLDEKLFF
NA	TRBD1	TRBV10-3	TRBJ1-1	TGTGCCACCGAAACAGGCCGGCGGACAGGGAACACTGAAGCTTTCTTT	CATETGRRTGNTEAFF
NA	TRBD1	TRBV7-9	TRBJ1-4	TGTGCCAGCAGCCAGGGGGGGGGAAGTAATGAAAAACTGTTTTTT	CASSQGGGSNEKLFF
few	NA	TRBV6-5	TRBJ1-6	TGTGCCAGCAGTTATTCCGGGACGAGTGGGTCACCCCTCCACTTT	CASSYSGTSGSPLHF
NA	TRBD1	TRBV30	TRBJ1-6	TGTGCCTGGACCAGGGGGCAGATGGGGTCACCCCTCCACTTT	CAWTRGQMGSPLHF